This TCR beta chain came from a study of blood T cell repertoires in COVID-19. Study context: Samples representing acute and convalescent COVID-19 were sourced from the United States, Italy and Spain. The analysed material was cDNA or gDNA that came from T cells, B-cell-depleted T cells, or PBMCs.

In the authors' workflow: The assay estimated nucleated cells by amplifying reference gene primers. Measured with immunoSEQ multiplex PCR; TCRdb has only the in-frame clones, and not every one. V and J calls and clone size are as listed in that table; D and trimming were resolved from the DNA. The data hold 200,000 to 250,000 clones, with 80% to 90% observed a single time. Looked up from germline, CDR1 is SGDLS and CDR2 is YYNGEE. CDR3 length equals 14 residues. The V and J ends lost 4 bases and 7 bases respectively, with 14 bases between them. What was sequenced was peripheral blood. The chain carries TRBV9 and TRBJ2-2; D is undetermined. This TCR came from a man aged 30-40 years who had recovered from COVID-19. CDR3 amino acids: CASSPRPSDGELFF. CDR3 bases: TGTGCCAGCAGCCCCCGCCCAAGCGACGGGGAGCTGTTTTTT.